One sample yielded the 5 T cell receptor beta chains listed below, sequenced in a study of blood T cell repertoires in COVID-19. The method was immunoSEQ multiplex PCR; TCRdb's version includes in-frame clones alone and lacks a portion of them. Counted here are 170,000 or so clones, more than 85% occurring once; the ten biggest clones make up approximately 2.5%. Sequenced sample: peripheral blood. The receptors come from a man aged 40-49 years with active or convalescent COVID-19.

This chain uses TRBV6-2 or TRBV6-3 with TRBJ1-5; D is perhaps TRBD1 (6 bases). This CDR3 is built from 15 residues. V lost 6 bases and J lost 1, with 13 bases in between. Per the germline V gene, CDR1 is MNHEY and CDR2 is SVGEGT. The CDR3: CASSLYRASNQPQHF. CDR3 in DNA: TGTGCCAGCAGCCTCTACAGGGCGAGCAATCAGCCCCAGCATTTT.

This clone was observed once. The gene calls are TRBV14 and TRBJ2-2, with D possibly being TRBD2 (5 bases). CDR1 SGHDN and CDR2 FVKESK come from the germline V gene. Trimming cost V 1 base and J 5 bases, with 5 bases left between them. The length of the CDR3 is 13 residues. CDR3 DNA: TGTGCCAGCAGCCAAGGGGAGACCGGGGAGCTGTTTTTT. Its protein is CASSQGETGELFF.

This clone was counted between two and nine times. The chain uses TRBV5-8 and TRBJ1-5; possibly TRBD1 for D (6 bases). The germline V and J ends were trimmed by 4 bases and 0 bases, with 26 bases remaining between them. Per germline, CDR1 SGHTS and CDR2 YDEGEE. The CDR3 has 20 residues. CDR3 DNA: TGTGCCAGCAGCCCGGAGCTTGGGGACACCTTATACTATAGCAATCAGCCCCAGCATTTT. Protein: CASSPELGDTLYYSNQPQHF.

The chain recombines TRBV28 with TRBJ1-1; D not resolved. V lost 4 bases and J lost 3, with 9 bases in between. The CDR3 is 13 residues long. CDR1 MDHEN and CDR2 SYDVKM come from the germline V gene. This CDR3 reads CASSSLIDTEAFF. CDR3 nucleotides: TGTGCCAGCAGTTCACTGATAGACACTGAAGCTTTCTTT.

V is TRBV5-1 and J is TRBJ2-3; TRBD1 agrees at 9 bases. Germline-derived CDR1 and CDR2 are SGHRS and YFSETQ. The CDR3 extends over 14 amino acids. J was trimmed by 4 bases and V by 3 bases; bases with no gene match: 3. The CDR3 DNA sequence: TGCGCCAGCAGCTCGGGACAGGGCGCAGATACGCAGTATTTT. Translation gives CASSSGQGADTQYF.